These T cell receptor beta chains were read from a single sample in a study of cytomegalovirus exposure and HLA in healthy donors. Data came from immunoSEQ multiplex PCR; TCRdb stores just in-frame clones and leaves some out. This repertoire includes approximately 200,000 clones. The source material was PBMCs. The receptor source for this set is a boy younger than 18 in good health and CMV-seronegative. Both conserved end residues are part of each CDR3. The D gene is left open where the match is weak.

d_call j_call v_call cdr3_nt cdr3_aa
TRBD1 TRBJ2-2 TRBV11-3 TGTGCCAGCAGCTTAGAGGGGACAGGGATAATCACCGGGGAGCTGTTTTTT CASSLEGTGIITGELFF
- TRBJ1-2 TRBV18 TGTGCCAGCTCACCACGGGCAGGGGATAGCTACACCTTC CASSPRAGDSYTF
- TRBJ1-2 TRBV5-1 TGCGCCAGCAGCTTGGACGGTGGCTACACCTTC CASSLDGGYTF
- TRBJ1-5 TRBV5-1 TGCGCCAGCAGCTTGACGGGGTCCGGCAATCAGCCCCAGCATTTT CASSLTGSGNQPQHF
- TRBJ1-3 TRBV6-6 TGTGCCAGCATCCTCAACCGGGGGGGCAGTCGTTTGACCATATATTTT CASILNRGGSRLTIYF
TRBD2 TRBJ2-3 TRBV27 TGTGCCAGCAGTAGAGACGGGGGGAGCACAGATACGCAGTATTTT CASSRDGGSTDTQYF
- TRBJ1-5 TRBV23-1 TGCGCCAGCAGTCAATCCTACGGGTCCCAGCCCCAGCATTTT CASSQSYGSQPQHF
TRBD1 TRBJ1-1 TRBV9 TGTGCCAGCAGCGTAGGAAGGGGGCTTGACGCTGAAGCTTTCTTT CASSVGRGLDAEAFF
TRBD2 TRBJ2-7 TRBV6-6 TGTGCCAGCAGTTACCTCAGCGGGGGGGCATCCTACGAGCAGTACTTC CASSYLSGGASYEQYF
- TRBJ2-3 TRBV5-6 TGTGCCAGCAGCTGGAGGATAGGCCCCCGCTTCCCCGATACGCAGTATTTT CASSWRIGPRFPDTQYF
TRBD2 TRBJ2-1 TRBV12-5 TGTGCTAGTGGCCCCGCGGGACTAGACGATGAGCAGTTCTTC CASGPAGLDDEQFF
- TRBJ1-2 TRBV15 TGTGCCACCAGCAGAGATAGGGAGAACCTCTATGGCTACACCTTC CATSRDRENLYGYTF
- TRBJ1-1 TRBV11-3 TGTGCCAGCGGGTGGGACTCGAACACTGAAGCTTTCTTT CASGWDSNTEAFF
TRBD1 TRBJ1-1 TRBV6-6 TGTGCCAGCAGTGGGACCGGGACAGGGGGCCTCACTGAAGCTTTCTTT CASSGTGTGGLTEAFF
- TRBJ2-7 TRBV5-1 TGCGCCACTTCCTACGAGCAGTACTTC CATSYEQYF
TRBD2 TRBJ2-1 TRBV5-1 TGCGCCAGCAGCCCCCGACTAGCGGGCTCTCTCAATGAGCAGTTCTTC CASSPRLAGSLNEQFF
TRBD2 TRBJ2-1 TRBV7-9 TGTGCCAGCAGCTCCTCGATAGCGGGGGGTTACAATGAGCAGTTCTTC CASSSSIAGGYNEQFF
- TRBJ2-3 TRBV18 TGTGCCAGCTCACCAGGAGAAACAGATACGCAGTATTTT CASSPGETDTQYF
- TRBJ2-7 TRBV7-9 TGTGCCAGCAGCTTTACTGGGGCAGGGGAGAGGTTCTACGAGCAGTACTTC CASSFTGAGERFYEQYF
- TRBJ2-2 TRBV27 TGTGCCAGCAGTTTGACAGCCTGGGGCACCGGGGAGCTGTTTTTT CASSLTAWGTGELFF
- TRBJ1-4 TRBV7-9 TGTGCCAGCAGCCAAATCCTAGGAGGAAATGAAAAACTGTTTTTT CASSQILGGNEKLFF
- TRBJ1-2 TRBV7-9 TGTGCCAGCAGCCCATCGCCGGGAAATGAGAACTATGGCTACACCTTC CASSPSPGNENYGYTF
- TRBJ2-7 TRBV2 TGTGCCAGCGATACTACAGGGTTTTTTAGCTCCTACGAGCAGTACTTC CASDTTGFFSSYEQYF
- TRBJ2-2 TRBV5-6 TGTGCCAGCAGCACCGGGACTTTCACCGGGGAGCTGTTTTTT CASSTGTFTGELFF
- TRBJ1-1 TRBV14 TGTGCCAGCAGCACACAAACGATGGGGGCGACTGAAGCTTTCTTT CASSTQTMGATEAFF
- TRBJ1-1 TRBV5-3 TGTGCCAGAAGCTACAAACGCGAAGCTTTCTTT CARSYKREAFF
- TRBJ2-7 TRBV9 TGTGCCAGCAGCGTAGGAGTAACCTCCTACGAGCAGTACTTC CASSVGVTSYEQYF
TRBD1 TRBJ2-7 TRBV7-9 TGTGCCAGCAGCTTAACCGGGACAGGAACCTACGAGCAGTACTTC CASSLTGTGTYEQYF
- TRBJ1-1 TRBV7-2 TGTGCCAGCAGCTCGGGTCTGAACACTGAAGCTTTCTTT CASSSGLNTEAFF
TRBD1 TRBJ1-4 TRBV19 TGTGCCAGTAGCGTGACAGGGGAGGAAAAACTGTTTTTT CASSVTGEEKLFF
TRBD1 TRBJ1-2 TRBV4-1 TGCGCCAGCAGCCAAATCGGGACAGGGAACTATGGCTACACCTTC CASSQIGTGNYGYTF
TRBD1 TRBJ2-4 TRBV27 TGTGCCAGCAGTCGGACAGGGAACGCCAAAAACATTCAGTACTTC CASSRTGNAKNIQYF
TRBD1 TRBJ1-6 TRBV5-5 TGTGCCAGCAGCTTTCGTCCGACAGGGGATAATTCACCCCTCCACTTT CASSFRPTGDNSPLHF
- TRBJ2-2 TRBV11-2 TGTGCCAGCAGTATCTGGACCGCGGGAACCGGGGAGCTGTTTTTT CASSIWTAGTGELFF
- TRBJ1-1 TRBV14 TGTGCCAGCAGAGAACCCCCCGGGTCTGAAGCTTTCTTT CASREPPGSEAFF
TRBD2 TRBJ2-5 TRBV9 TGTGCCAGCAGCGTAGGGCTAGCGGGGGATCAAGAGACCCAGTACTTC CASSVGLAGDQETQYF
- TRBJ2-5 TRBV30 TGTGCCTGGAGTTTGGGAGGAGAGACCCAGTACTTC CAWSLGGETQYF
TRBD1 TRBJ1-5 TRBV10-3 TGTGCCATCAGTCCCGGGGACAGGGGGCATGATCAGCCCCAGCATTTT CAISPGDRGHDQPQHF
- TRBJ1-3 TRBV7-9 TGTGCCAGCAGCACCGGGTCCAGATCTGGGAACACCATATATTTT CASSTGSRSGNTIYF
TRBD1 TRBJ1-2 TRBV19 TGTGCCAGTAGTCCGAGGACAGGAATATTAACCTATGGCTACACCTTC CASSPRTGILTYGYTF
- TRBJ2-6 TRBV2 TGTGCCAGCAGTGAGGCCGGGGCCAACGTCCTGACTTTC CASSEAGANVLTF
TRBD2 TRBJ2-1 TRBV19 TGTGCCAGTAGTAGGGGACTAGCGGGCCACAATGAGCAGTTCTTC CASSRGLAGHNEQFF
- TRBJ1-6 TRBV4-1 TGCGCCAGCAGCCAAGATGGCGGGGCCCGGGATTCACCCCTCCACTTT CASSQDGGARDSPLHF
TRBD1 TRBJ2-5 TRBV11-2 TGTGCCAGCAGCGGCCGGGACAGACAAGAGACCCAGTACTTC CASSGRDRQETQYF
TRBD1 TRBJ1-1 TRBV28 TGTGCCAGCAGTTTATGGGGACAGGAAGCCCGTGAAGCTTTCTTT CASSLWGQEAREAFF
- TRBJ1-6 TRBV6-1 TGTGCCAGCAGTGAACTTAGTGGCAGGGTGGATTCACCCCTCCACTTT CASSELSGRVDSPLHF
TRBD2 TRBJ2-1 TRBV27 TGTGCCAGCAGTTTAGTACTAGCGGGGGCCTCCTACAATGAGCAGTTCTTC CASSLVLAGASYNEQFF
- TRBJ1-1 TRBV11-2 TGTGCCAGCAGCTTAGCAGAGGGACTCCCAGGGACTGAAGCTTTCTTT CASSLAEGLPGTEAFF
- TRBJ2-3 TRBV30 TGTGCCTGGAGTGGGACAAGATCTTCTGACGGAACCCAGTATTTT CAWSGTRSSDGTQYF
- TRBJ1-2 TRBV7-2 TGTGCCAGCAGCCCAGACACCTTTGGTTATGGCTACACCTTC CASSPDTFGYGYTF
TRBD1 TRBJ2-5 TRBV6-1 TGTGCCAGCAGACAGGGGATATTGGAGACCCAGTACTTC CASRQGILETQYF
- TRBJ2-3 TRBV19 TGTGCCAGTAGTCCAAACTTCGGACAGAGCACAGATACGCAGTATTTT CASSPNFGQSTDTQYF
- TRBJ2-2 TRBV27 TGTGCCAGCAGTTGGGTACCCACGGGCGGGGAGCTGTTTTTT CASSWVPTGGELFF
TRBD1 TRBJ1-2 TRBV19 TGTGCCAGCGCCCTGACAGGGTCAGGACGAGGGGGTGGCTACACCTTC CASALTGSGRGGGYTF
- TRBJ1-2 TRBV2 TGTGCCAGCAGTGAAAGAGGAGGGAATCGGGTCTATGGCTACACCTTC CASSERGGNRVYGYTF
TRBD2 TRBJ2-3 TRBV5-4 TGTGCCAGCGGGCGGGGGGGCGATCTTCCAGATACGCAGTATTTT CASGRGGDLPDTQYF
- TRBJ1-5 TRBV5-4 TGTGCCAGCAGCTTGTGGCAAGATCCCCGCCAGCCCCAGCATTTT CASSLWQDPRQPQHF
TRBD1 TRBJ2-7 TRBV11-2 TGTGCCAGCAGCTTCCGGGACAGGGTCCACGAGCAGTACTTC CASSFRDRVHEQYF
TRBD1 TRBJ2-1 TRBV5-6 TGTGCCAGCACCCTGACAGGGTTGGATAATGAGCAGTTCTTC CASTLTGLDNEQFF
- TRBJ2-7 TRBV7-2 TGTGCCAGCAGCTCCTCCTCCTACGAGCAGTACTTC CASSSSSYEQYF